This TCR beta chain was sequenced for a study of shared clonotypes between healthy human individuals (dated by TCRdb to the early 2020s). Study-wide context: The cohort included a few men and a couple of women between 18 and 49 years of age. For each donor, CD4 naive and CD4 memory were each given three plates, CD8 naive was given two plates, and CD8 memory was given one plate. The study deeply sequenced blood TCR repertoires of several healthy adults to estimate repertoire size and the extent of clonotype sharing between individuals. To increase sequencing depth and limit assay-specific biases, TCR repertoire library preparation and sequencing were carried out by different laboratories using diverse techniques. Each donor's leukapheresis produced roughly between roughly 0.85 and 10 billion PBMCs.

Study-wide conclusions, independent of this receptor: Rarefaction of sorted-subset datasets indicated incomplete sequencing despite the large sequencing depth. Sharing across several donors was observed for approximately 4.6% of naive CD4, over 3% of naive CD8, over 2% of memory CD4, and 0.4% of memory CD8 clonotypes. Pairwise subsampling indicated that sequencing depth was expected to affect the degree of clonotype sharing among donors. Naive subsets generally had larger estimated clonotype richness than memory subsets. The genetic and exposure-history diversity represented was limited by the small number of donors. Sampling was restricted to blood, and TCR repertoires in tissue are likely to differ from TCR repertoires in blood. Compared with non-shared clonotypes, clonotypes shared by all four sorted-subset donors had higher generation probabilities.

The donors were healthy, HIV-negative adults with no recently reported acute infections or vaccinations. All donors were Caucasian adults living in Nashville, Tennessee, USA. CD4+ T cells were enriched by magnetic negative selection; naive cells were then positively selected on CD45RA, and the negative fraction formed the memory subset. Blood was obtained by leukapheresis, after which PBMCs were separated by Ficoll-Histopaque density gradient centrifugation and cryopreserved in liquid nitrogen vapor phase. Analytical flow cytometry was used to check the purity and quantity of each magnetically sorted T cell population. Genomic DNA was isolated from each sorted fraction and quantified by UV absorbance on a Nanodrop 2000c. Using the deep immunoSEQ assay, multiplex PCR amplified TCR CDR3 regions from genomic DNA. For each cell subset, the extracted genomic DNA was distributed evenly across all wells of several immunoSEQ 96-well plates, and each plate served as one replicate. For sorted subsets, about 210 ng of genomic DNA, equivalent to 30,000 or so T cell genomes, went into each replicate PCR. The purified libraries were quantified using a Qubit 3.0 fluorometer, sized with a Bioanalyzer 2100, and then quantified again using the KAPA Library Quantification kit. A separate single-read 150-cycle Illumina NextSeq 550 flow cell was used to sequence each immunoSEQ 96-well plate. The authors' analysis ran thus. Because the immunoSEQ output included only junctional sequences and no quality scores, the filtering could not be the same as the filtering used for full-length reads. To assign V/J genes and CDR3, sequences were annotated using PyIR, a Python wrapper for IgBLAST v1.9, with IMGT germline references. Any read was removed if the V/J assignment was weak (E-value above 1e-6), the CDR3 was missing, or the read contained stop codons, out-of-frame junctions, or ambiguous translated residues. V3J clonotypes were defined as sequences sharing the same inferred V gene, J gene, and CDR3 amino acid sequence. To compute the percentage overlap between repertoires, the number of shared unique clonotypes was divided by the size of the smaller repertoire. Repertoire richness was assessed with RTK rarefaction, the Chao1 estimator, and Recon v2.1 estimates of unobserved clonotypes. Generation probabilities were computed with OLGA for all TCRbeta clonotypes obtained by the gDNA method from several donors. In its TCRdb copy, this immuneACCESS table keeps in-frame sequences only and misses some clones. Where compared with another copy, unresolved V genes explain less than half of these, and the others have no known cause. V and J calls and clone size follow that table, whereas D and trimming were derived from the DNA. The sample table holds 1,500,000 or so clones, of which roughly 98.5% were seen once. The ten largest clones take up roughly 0.35% of the sample.

In regard to this clone: Its antigen is currently not known. It has no much larger one-base neighbor in the sample; base qualities were not kept.

The CDR3, from cysteine to phenylalanine, totals 13 residues. CDR3 DNA is the only sequence kept; it has 39 bases, read in frame from the first base. The germline V gene encodes CDR1 SGHKS and CDR2 YYEKEE (reference sequence). Between the V and J ends, shortened by 2 bases and 4 bases respectively, the junction contains 9 bases. This receptor was taken from a man younger than 40 in good health. The chain is encoded by TRBV5-5 joined to TRBJ2-5; the D gene remains uncertain. Sequenced material: naive CD4+ T cells sorted from blood. The cell subset or site label, as the study defines it: CD45RA+ positively selected. Read as DNA, the sequence is TGTGCCAGCAGCTTCTGGGGTGGAGAGACCCAGTACTTC. Its amino acids are CASSFWGGETQYF.